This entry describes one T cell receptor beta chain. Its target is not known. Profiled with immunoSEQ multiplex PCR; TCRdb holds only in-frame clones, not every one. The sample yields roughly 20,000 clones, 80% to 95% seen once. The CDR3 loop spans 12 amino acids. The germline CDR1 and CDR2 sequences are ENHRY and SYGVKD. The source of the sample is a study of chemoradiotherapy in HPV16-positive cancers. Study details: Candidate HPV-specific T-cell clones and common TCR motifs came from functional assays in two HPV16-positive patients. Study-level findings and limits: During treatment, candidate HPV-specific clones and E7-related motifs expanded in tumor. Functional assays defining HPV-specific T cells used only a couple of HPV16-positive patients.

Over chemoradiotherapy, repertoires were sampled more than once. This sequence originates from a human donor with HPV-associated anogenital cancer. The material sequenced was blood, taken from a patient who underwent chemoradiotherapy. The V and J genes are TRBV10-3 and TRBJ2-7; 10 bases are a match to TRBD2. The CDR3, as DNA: TGTGCAACCCTAGCGGGAGTTGGTGAGCAGTACTTC. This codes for CATLAGVGEQYF.